A single sample gave rise to the 2 T cell receptor beta chains below, sequenced in a study of glioma-infiltrating T cells. The iRepertoire nested amplicon-rescue multiplex PCR amplified TCR alpha and beta CDR3s from RNA. Each CDR3 protein gets one entry after TCRdb re-called the multiplex PCR reads with MiXCR. Here the sample spans 170,000 or so distinct CDR3 sequences, about 46% being singletons. The sequencing input was glioma tissue, nonneoplastic brain tissue, or PBMCs (not recorded which). These receptor sequences come from a human donor with low-grade glioma or glioblastoma, undergoing nonglioma brain surgery, or in good health (not recorded which).

Concerning this clonotype itself: A much larger clone lies a single base off, so this may be a read error. The CDR3 sequence: CASSSYGSNEQFF. The DNA of the CDR3 is TGTGCCAGCTCATCTTACGGGAGCAATGAGCAGTTCTTC. This chain joins TRBV18 and TRBJ2-1; a weak D match, TRBD2 (6 bases). V was trimmed by 5 bases and J by 6 bases, leaving 11 bases between them. This CDR3 contains 13 residues. The germline CDR1 and CDR2 sequences are KGHSH and LQKENI. Supplemented by reference TRBV18 and TRBJ2-1, the full variable domain reads NAGVMQNPRHLVRRRGQEARLRCSPMKGHSHVYWYRQLPEEGLKFMVYLQKENIIDESGMPKERFSAEFPKEGPSILRIQQVVRGDSAAYFCASSSYGSNEQFFGPGTRLTVL.

This clonotype has only a few counts. In DNA form, the CDR3 reads TGTGCCAGCAGCGCGGGACTAGCCTACAATGAGCAGTTCTTC. Its protein product is CASSAGLAYNEQFF. V and J are TRBV7-9 and TRBJ2-1, with 8 bases identical to TRBD2. V dropped 5 bases and J dropped 2; count of bases not matched to a gene: 2. Germline values: CDR1 SEHNR, CDR2 FQNEAQ (reference sequence). This CDR3 spans 14 amino acids.